This T cell receptor beta chain is drawn from a study of vaccination and CD4 T cells after COVID-19. This CDR3 comprises 16 residues. V lost 0 bases, J lost 5 bases, and 16 bases lay in between. CDR1 is SEHNR, CDR2 FQNEAQ, per germline (reference sequence). Time point described: late sampling 161 to 241 days after vaccination in three convalescent patients. The treatment is: approximately 11-day PBMC culture with coronavirus spike peptide pools or control peptides (ViraFEST assay). The Oncomine TCR Beta short-read assay sequenced DNA from cultured CD4+ T cells. TCRdb fed the PCR reads into MiXCR, producing one record per CDR3 protein. The sample consists of around 23,000 distinct CDR3 sequences, around a third of them appearing once. A remark on this clonotype: Its target is unknown.

Here the sequenced sample was CD4+ T cells from blood, cultured in vitro, taken about 7 months after SARS-CoV-2 vaccination. The sequence derives from a human donor who had recovered from COVID-19. The chain is built from TRBV7-9 and TRBJ1-1; TRBD1 might be the D (5 bases). This chain's CDR3 is CASSLAIPGEITEAFF. The CDR3 nucleotides are TGTGCCAGCAGCTTAGCGATCCCGGGGGAGATTACTGAAGCTTTCTTT.